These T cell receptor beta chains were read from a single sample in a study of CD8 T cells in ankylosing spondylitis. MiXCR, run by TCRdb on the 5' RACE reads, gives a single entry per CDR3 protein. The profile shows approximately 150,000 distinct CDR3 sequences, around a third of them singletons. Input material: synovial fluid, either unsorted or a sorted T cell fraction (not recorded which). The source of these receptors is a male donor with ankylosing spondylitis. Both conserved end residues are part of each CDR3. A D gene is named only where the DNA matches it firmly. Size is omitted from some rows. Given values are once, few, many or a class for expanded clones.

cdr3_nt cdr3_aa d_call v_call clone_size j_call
TGTGCCAGCAGTTCCCGAATCCGTCACAATGAGCAGTTCTTC CASSSRIRHNEQFF NA TRBV27 few TRBJ2-1
TGTGCCAGCAGAGCCGGGACCACCCCCGGCAATGAGCAGTTCTTC CASRAGTTPGNEQFF NA TRBV2 NA TRBJ2-1
TGTGCCAGCAGTGAAGGACCGTCCGACTACCTGATGAACACTGAAGCTTTCTTT CASSEGPSDYLMNTEAFF NA TRBV2 NA TRBJ1-1
TGTGCCAGCAGCTTTCACCCTACAGGGGCCTATAGCAATCAGCCCCAGCATTTT CASSFHPTGAYSNQPQHF TRBD1 TRBV5-6 many TRBJ1-5
TGTGCCAGTCAAGATATACAGGGTTTCACTGAAGCTTTCTTT CASQDIQGFTEAFF NA TRBV28 many TRBJ1-1
TGTGCCAGCAGCCGAGGAGAGGGACGTAACTATGGCTACACCTTC CASSRGEGRNYGYTF NA TRBV6-1 few TRBJ1-2
TGTGCCAGCAGTACTAGGCGAGGGGCCAAAAACATTCAGTACTTC CASSTRRGAKNIQYF NA TRBV6-2/TRBV6-3 few TRBJ2-4
TGTGCCATCAGTGAGTCGAGGACCGGGGCCATGAACACTGAAGCTTTCTTT CAISESRTGAMNTEAFF NA TRBV10-3 once TRBJ1-1
TGTGCCAGCTCCGCCGGGCGGGATACAGATACGCAGTATTTT CASSAGRDTDTQYF NA TRBV18 few TRBJ2-3
TGTGCCAGCAGCTTAGCGGGCCCGACCTACGAGCAGTACTTC CASSLAGPTYEQYF NA TRBV11-2 NA TRBJ2-7
TGTGCCAGCTCACCTGGTGTGGTTCTGTTTTTT CASSPGVVLFF NA TRBV18 NA TRBJ1-4
TGCAGTGGCCATCGGGGTAACCGGCAAGAGACCCAGTACTTC CSGHRGNRQETQYF NA TRBV20-1 NA TRBJ2-5
TGTGCCAGCAGCCCACAATGGAAAGGAAACACCATATATTTT CASSPQWKGNTIYF NA TRBV3-1 few TRBJ1-3
TGCAGTGCCTTCAGGGAGAACACTGAAGCTTTCTTT CSAFRENTEAFF NA TRBV20-1 NA TRBJ1-1
TGCAGTGCCCAGGGACAGGGGGCCTCCTACGAGCAGTACTTC CSAQGQGASYEQYF TRBD1 TRBV20-1 NA TRBJ2-7
TGTGCCAGCAGTCTGGGACTCCAGTCTGGCTACGAGCAGTACTTC CASSLGLQSGYEQYF NA TRBV12-3/TRBV12-4 few TRBJ2-7
TGTGCCAGCAGTTTCGGCGGGCTATATAGCAATCAGCCCCAGCATTTT CASSFGGLYSNQPQHF NA TRBV28 few TRBJ1-5
TGCGCCAGCAGCCAGCCGACAGGGGGGAACACCGGGGAGCTGTTTTTT CASSQPTGGNTGELFF TRBD1 TRBV4-1 few TRBJ2-2
TGTGCCAGCAGCCATGCACAGGGCGGAGGTGGCTACACCTTC CASSHAQGGGGYTF NA TRBV4-2 NA TRBJ1-2
TGTGCCTGGAGAGCCGGGCCTCGGCGAAATTCACCCCTCCACTTT CAWRAGPRRNSPLHF NA TRBV30 NA TRBJ1-6
TGTGCCAGCAGTTACCGGACGGGAGGGCCTCGTTCCCCAGATACGCAGTATTTT CASSYRTGGPRSPDTQYF TRBD2 TRBV6-5 many TRBJ2-3
TGCGCCAGCAACTCATACAGCACCAAGTTACATTCACCCCTCCACTTT CASNSYSTKLHSPLHF NA TRBV5-1 NA TRBJ1-6
TGTGCCAGCAGTAAACAGGAGGGGACAGATACGCAGTATTTT CASSKQEGTDTQYF NA TRBV2 NA TRBJ2-3
TGCAGTGCGAGACTAGCGGGAGTAGCCACCGAGCAGTACTTC CSARLAGVATEQYF TRBD2 TRBV20-1 NA TRBJ2-7
TGTGCCAGCAGCTTAGCCTTCGAGGTCCTAGCGGGAGCCGCAGATACGCAGTATTTT CASSLAFEVLAGAADTQYF TRBD2 TRBV11-1 NA TRBJ2-3
TGTGCCAGCAGGGTAATATATGCAACTAATGAAAAACTGTTTTTT CASRVIYATNEKLFF NA TRBV6-1 many TRBJ1-4
TGCAGTGCTAGGGACATCCTTCGGGGTTACAATGAGCAGTTCTTC CSARDILRGYNEQFF NA TRBV20-1 few TRBJ2-1
TGTGCCAGCAGCCCCCTCGCCGGTGTGAACACTGAAGCTTTCTTT CASSPLAGVNTEAFF NA TRBV11-3 NA TRBJ1-1
TGTGCCAGCAGTTTGGGGCAGGCTATCCAAGAGACCCAGTACTTC CASSLGQAIQETQYF NA TRBV12-3/TRBV12-4 few TRBJ2-5
TGTGCCAGCAGTCCCCGACCATGGGGGACGAACACTGAAGCTTTCTTT CASSPRPWGTNTEAFF NA TRBV7-2 many TRBJ1-1
TGCGCCAGCAGCTTGGCACCCGATACCGCGAACACCGGGGAGCTGTTTTTT CASSLAPDTANTGELFF NA TRBV5-1 few TRBJ2-2
TGCAGCGTTAAAACCCCTAACTATGGCTACACCTTC CSVKTPNYGYTF NA TRBV29-1 few TRBJ1-2
TGTGCCAGCAGCGTAGAGGGGACAGGGGTCTCCTACGAGCAGTACTTC CASSVEGTGVSYEQYF TRBD1 TRBV9 few TRBJ2-7
TGTGCCAGCAGTTTTATGCGTGGGGGGACCATGAACACTGAAGCTTTCTTT CASSFMRGGTMNTEAFF NA TRBV12-3/TRBV12-4 NA TRBJ1-1
TGTGCCACCAGCAGATACGGTGTGGCAGGAGACTATGGCTACACCTTC CATSRYGVAGDYGYTF NA TRBV15 NA TRBJ1-2
TGCAGTGCTAGACCCAGGGGGACAGGGGGTTCTGGGGCCAACGTCCTGACTTTC CSARPRGTGGSGANVLTF TRBD1 TRBV20-1 NA TRBJ2-6
TGTGCCAGCAGCTTGTGGGGCGCGGACACTGAAGCTTTCTTT CASSLWGADTEAFF NA TRBV7-9 once TRBJ1-1
TGTGCCAGCAGCCCGCCGGGGCAGATCTCCTACAATGAGCAGTTCTTC CASSPPGQISYNEQFF NA TRBV14 NA TRBJ2-1
TGCAGTGCTAGAGATCCCGGGACTAGCGGGGTGGGTGAGCAGTTCTTC CSARDPGTSGVGEQFF TRBD2 TRBV20-1 many TRBJ2-1
TGTGCCAGCAGTTCTCAGGGGATCCGAACTGAAGCTTTCTTT CASSSQGIRTEAFF NA TRBV12-3/TRBV12-4 few TRBJ1-1
TGTGCCAGCCCTAGGGAAACGGGAGGTAACTACAATGAGCAGTTCTTC CASPRETGGNYNEQFF TRBD2 TRBV5-5 NA TRBJ2-1
TGTGCCAGCAGCCCACAAGGACAGACCAACATTCAGTACTTC CASSPQGQTNIQYF NA TRBV9 NA TRBJ2-4